This entry lists 3 T cell receptor beta chains sequenced from one sample in a study of T cell responses to AZD1222 COVID-19 vaccine. The table came from immunoSEQ multiplex PCR; TCRdb's copy has only in-frame clones and leaves some out. Here the sample spans roughly 150,000 clones, roughly 90% being singletons. This specimen was peripheral blood, taken 28 days after the second AZD1222 dose. Receptor source: an adult who received the AZD1222 COVID-19 vaccine.

V is TRBV27 and J is TRBJ2-1; perhaps TRBD2 as D (6 bases). The V gene's germline CDR1 is MNHEY and CDR2 SMNVEV (reference sequence). There are 15 residues in the CDR3. Trimming stripped 5 bases from V and 2 bases from J, with 13 bases between. CDR3 amino acids: CASSRVGGPYNEQFF. DNA for the CDR3: TGTGCCAGCAGTAGGGTCGGGGGTCCCTACAATGAGCAGTTCTTC.

About this clone: Sequence at one end of the junction differs from germline and may be a read error. The J gene is TRBJ2-2, the V gene TRBV3-1 (or the pseudogene TRBV3-2); either TRBD1 or TRBD2 may supply D (5 bases each). CDR3 length equals 15 residues. Per the germline V gene, CDR1 is LGHDT and CDR2 is YNNKEL (reference sequence). CDR3: CASRQGEGRAGELFF. CDR3 coding DNA: TGTGCCAGCAGGCAAGGAGAGGGCAGGGCCGGGGAGCTGTTTTTT.

The chain uses TRBV3-1 (or the pseudogene TRBV3-2) and TRBJ2-5; tentatively, D is TRBD2 (5 bases). CDR3 length: 12 amino acids. Trimming pared 8 bases from V and 9 bases from J, leaving 16 bases between. Germline CDR1 LGHDT, CDR2 YNNKEL (reference sequence). CDR3 sequence: CASERAPTAQYF. CDR3 coding DNA: TGTGCCAGCGAGAGGGCCCCGACCGCCCAGTACTTC.